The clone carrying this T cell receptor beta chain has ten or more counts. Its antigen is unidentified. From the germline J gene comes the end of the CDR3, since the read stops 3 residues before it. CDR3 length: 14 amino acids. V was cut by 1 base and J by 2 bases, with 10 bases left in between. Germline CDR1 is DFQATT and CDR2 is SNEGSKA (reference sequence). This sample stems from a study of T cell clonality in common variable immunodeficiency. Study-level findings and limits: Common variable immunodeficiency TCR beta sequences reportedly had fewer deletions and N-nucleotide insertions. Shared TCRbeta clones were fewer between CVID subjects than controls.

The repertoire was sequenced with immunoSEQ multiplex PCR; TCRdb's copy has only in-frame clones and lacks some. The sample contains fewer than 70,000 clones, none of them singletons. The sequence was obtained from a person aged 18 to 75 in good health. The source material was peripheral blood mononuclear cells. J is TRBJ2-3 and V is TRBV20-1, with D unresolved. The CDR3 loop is CSARVAAHTDTQYF. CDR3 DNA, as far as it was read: TGCAGTGCTAGAGTTGCGGCACACACAGATACG.